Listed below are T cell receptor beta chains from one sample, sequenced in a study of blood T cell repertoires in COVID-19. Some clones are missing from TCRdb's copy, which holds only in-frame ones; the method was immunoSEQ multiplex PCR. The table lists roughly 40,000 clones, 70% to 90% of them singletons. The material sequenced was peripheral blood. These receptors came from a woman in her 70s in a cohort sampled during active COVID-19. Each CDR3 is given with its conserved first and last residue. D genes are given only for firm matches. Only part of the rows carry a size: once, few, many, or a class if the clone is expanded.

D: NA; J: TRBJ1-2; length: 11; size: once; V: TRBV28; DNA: TGTGCCAGCAGTTCTAATAATGGCTACACCTTC; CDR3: CASSSNNGYTF
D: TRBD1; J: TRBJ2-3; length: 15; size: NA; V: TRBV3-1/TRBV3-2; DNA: TGTGCCAGCAGCCAAGCAGGGGGCGGTACAGATACGCAGTATTTT; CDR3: CASSQAGGGTDTQYF
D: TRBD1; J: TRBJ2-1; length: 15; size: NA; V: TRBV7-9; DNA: TGTGCCAGCAGCTTTAGGACAGGAGGTGACAATGAGCAGTTCTTC; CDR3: CASSFRTGGDNEQFF
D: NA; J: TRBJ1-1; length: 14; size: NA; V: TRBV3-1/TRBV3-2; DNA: TGTGCCAGCAGCCAAGACAGGGGGAACACTGAAGCTTTCTTT; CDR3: CASSQDRGNTEAFF
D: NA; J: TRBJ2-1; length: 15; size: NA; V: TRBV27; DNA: TGTGCCAGCAGTTTCGATACGGGATTTTACAATGAGCAGTTCTTC; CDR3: CASSFDTGFYNEQFF
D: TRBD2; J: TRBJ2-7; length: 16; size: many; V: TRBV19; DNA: TGTGCCAGTACAAAGGGACTAGCGGGAGACTCCCACGAGCAGTACTTC; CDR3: CASTKGLAGDSHEQYF
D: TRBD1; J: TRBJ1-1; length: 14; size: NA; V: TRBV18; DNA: TGTGCCAGCTCATACAGGGGTATGAACACTGAAGCTTTCTTT; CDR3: CASSYRGMNTEAFF
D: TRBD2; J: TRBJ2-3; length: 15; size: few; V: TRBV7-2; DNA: TGTGCCAGCAGCCCCTTAGCGGGAGTCGCAGATACGCAGTATTTT; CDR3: CASSPLAGVADTQYF
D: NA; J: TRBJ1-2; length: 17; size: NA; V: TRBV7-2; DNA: TGTGCCAGCAGCCCCAGTATTTTCATAGGGAGGGACTATGGCTACACCTTC; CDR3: CASSPSIFIGRDYGYTF
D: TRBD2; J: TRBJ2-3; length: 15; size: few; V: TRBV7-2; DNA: TGTGCCAGCAGCTCACAAGCGGGGATCTCCGATACGCAGTATTTT; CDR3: CASSSQAGISDTQYF
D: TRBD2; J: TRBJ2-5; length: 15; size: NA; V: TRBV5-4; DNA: TGTGCCAGCAGCCTAGCGGGACGAGCCAAAGAGACCCAGTACTTC; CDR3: CASSLAGRAKETQYF
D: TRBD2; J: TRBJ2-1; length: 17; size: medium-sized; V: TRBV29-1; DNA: TGCAGCGTTGACGGAGAGTATTTGCGGGAGAGTTATGATGAGCAGTTCTTC; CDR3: CSVDGEYLRESYDEQFF
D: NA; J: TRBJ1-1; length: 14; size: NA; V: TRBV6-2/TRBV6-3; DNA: TGTGCCAGCAGTTACACTGATAGGAACACTGAAGCTTTCTTT; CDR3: CASSYTDRNTEAFF
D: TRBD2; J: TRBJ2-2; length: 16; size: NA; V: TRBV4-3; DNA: TGCGCCAGCAGCCAAGAGTCTAGCGGGAGCGCCAGGGAGCTGTTTTTT; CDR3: CASSQESSGSARELFF
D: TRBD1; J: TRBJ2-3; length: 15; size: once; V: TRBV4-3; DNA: TGCGCCAGCAGCCGCTACAGGGGAAGCACAGATACGCAGTATTTT; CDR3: CASSRYRGSTDTQYF